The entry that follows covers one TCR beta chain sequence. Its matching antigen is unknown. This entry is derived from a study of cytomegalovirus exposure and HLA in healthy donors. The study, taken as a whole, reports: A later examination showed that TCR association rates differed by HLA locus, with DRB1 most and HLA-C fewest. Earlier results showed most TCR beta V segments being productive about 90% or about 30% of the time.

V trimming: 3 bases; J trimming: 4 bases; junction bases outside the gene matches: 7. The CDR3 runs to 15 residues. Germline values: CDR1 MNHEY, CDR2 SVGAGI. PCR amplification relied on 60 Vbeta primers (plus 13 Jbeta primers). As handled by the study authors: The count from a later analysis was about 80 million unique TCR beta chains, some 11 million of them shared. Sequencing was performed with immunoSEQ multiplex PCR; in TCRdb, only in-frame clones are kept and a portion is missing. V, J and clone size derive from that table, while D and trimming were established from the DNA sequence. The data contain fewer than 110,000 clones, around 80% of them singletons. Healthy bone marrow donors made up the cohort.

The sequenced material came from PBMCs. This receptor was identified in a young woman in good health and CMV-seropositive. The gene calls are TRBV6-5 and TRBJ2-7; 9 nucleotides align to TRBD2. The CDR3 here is CASSYGLAGSYEQYF. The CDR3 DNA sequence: TGTGCCAGCAGTTATGGGCTAGCGGGATCTTACGAGCAGTACTTC.